The T cell receptor (beta chain) under discussion was sequenced for a study of T cells after yellow fever vaccination. In the study overall: SMART-Seq v4 Ultra Low Input handled preparation of low-cell-number fractions.

V was pared by 3 bases and J by 5 bases, with 3 bases of the junction left unmatched. The CDR3 contains 13 residues. Per the germline V gene, CDR1 is GTSNPN and CDR2 is SVGIG (reference sequence). This clonotype has just a few counts. Its target is unknown. Broader study findings: Peaking on day 5 versus 15, the secondary response was faster but weaker. The booster response re-showed most primary clones: more than 95% CD4, approximately 85% CD8. Abundant clonotypes from the bulk population could get into FACS-sorted repertoires as contaminants.

TCRdb recomputed calls from the 5' RACE reads with MiXCR, one row per CDR3 protein. The repertoire holds 230,000 or so distinct CDR3 sequences, with roughly 6.2% as singletons. The chain recombines TRBV30 with TRBJ2-3; 9 bases map to TRBD1. Source: CD4+ T cells sorted from PBMCs, taken on the day of the yellow fever booster vaccination. The receptor's source is a man younger than 45 who received the YFV17D yellow fever vaccine. CDR3 bases: TGTGCCTGGAGGGGGACAGGGAGAGATACGCAGTATTTT. Its protein product is CAWRGTGRDTQYF.